Below, 31 T cell receptor beta chains from the same sample are listed, as sequenced in a study of cytomegalovirus exposure and HLA in healthy donors. The PCR contained 60 Vbeta and 13 Jbeta primers. The table came from immunoSEQ multiplex PCR; TCRdb's copy has only in-frame clones and leaves some out. Of about 120,000 clones in the sample, over 75% are singletons; the top ten hold about 1.5%. The sample consisted of PBMCs. Receptors originate from a woman younger than 30 in good health and CMV-seronegative.

The genes are TRBV14 and TRBJ1-1; possibly TRBD1 for D (6 bases). The CDR3 runs to 13 residues. V lost 2 bases and J lost 7, with 11 bases in between. Germline V gene sequence: CDR1 SGHDN, CDR2 FVKESK. CDR3 coding DNA: TGTGCCAGCAGCCAACTCAGGGGAAATGAAGCTTTCTTT. Its protein product is CASSQLRGNEAFF.

V and J are TRBV6-6 and TRBJ1-2; a weak D match, TRBD1 (5 bases). The V gene lost 6 bases and the J gene lost 8 bases, with 13 bases spanning the gap. CDR1 is MNHNY and CDR2 is SVGAGI in the germline V gene (reference sequence). This CDR3 has 12 amino acids. CDR3 in DNA: TGTGCCAGCAGCACCCAGGGTAACGGCTACACCTTC. Protein: CASSTQGNGYTF.

On this clone itself: At one end, the junction sequence differs from germline, possibly due to a read error. The V and J genes are TRBV28 and TRBJ1-2; 9 bases line up with TRBD1. CDR3 length: 12 amino acids. Per the germline V gene, CDR1 is MDHEN and CDR2 is SYDVKM. This CDR3 is CASSLSGQGMWF. The CDR3 region has the DNA TGTGCCAGCAGTTTATCGGGACAGGGAATGTGGTTC.

This chain links TRBV6-1 with TRBJ2-7; 8 nucleotides match TRBD1. The ends lost 6 bases at V and 1 base at J; junction bases unmatched: 5. CDR1 is MNHNS and CDR2 is SASEGT in the germline V gene. The CDR3 contains 14 residues. This chain's CDR3 is CASRYRGSSYEQYF. DNA for the CDR3: TGTGCCAGCAGATACAGGGGGTCTTCCTACGAGCAGTACTTC.

The chain uses TRBV4-3 and TRBJ2-7; D may be TRBD1 (6 bases). V was pared by 0 bases and J by 3 bases, with 12 bases between. The V gene's germline CDR1 is LGHNA and CDR2 YSLEER. The CDR3 extends over 15 amino acids. In nucleotides, the CDR3 is TGCGCCAGCAGCCAAGAGTCAGGGGCCCTCTACGAGCAGTACTTC. This encodes CASSQESGALYEQYF.

J is TRBJ2-5 and V is TRBV7-6; TRBD2 agrees at 9 bases. From germline, CDR1 is SGHVS and CDR2 FNYEAQ. CDR3 length: 18 amino acids. The V segment lost 2 bases and the J segment 2 bases; nucleotides outside the gene matches: 12. The CDR3 spells CASSLSVPSGERQETQYF. In DNA form, the CDR3 reads TGTGCCAGCAGCTTATCGGTGCCTAGCGGGGAGAGACAAGAGACCCAGTACTTC.

This clone was seen only once. The chain carries TRBV4-3 and TRBJ1-4, with D possibly TRBD1 on 5 matching bases. In germline, CDR1 is LGHNA, CDR2 YSLEER. The CDR3 has 14 amino acids. Trimming took off 4 bases at V and 7 bases at J, with 13 bases between the two ends. CDR3 sequence: CASSLSGGVEKLFF. The CDR3 nucleotides read TGCGCCAGCAGCCTAAGTGGGGGGGTTGAAAAACTGTTTTTT.

Comment on this clone: The junction differs from germline at one of its ends, possibly a read error. The rearrangement joins TRBV2 to TRBJ1-2; maybe TRBD1 (5 bases). CDR3 length: 13 residues. Germline V CDR1 and CDR2: SNHLY, FYNNEI. The CDR3 sequence is CASSEPLFGGINF. The CDR3 bases are TGTGCCAGCAGTGAACCGCTTTTCGGGGGTATTAACTTC.

The chain is built from TRBV6-7 and TRBJ2-5; 8 bases fit TRBD2. TRBV6-7 is an open reading frame whose function is uncertain. The CDR3 spans 18 residues. J gave up 4 bases and V 7 bases, and 20 bases lay outside the gene matches. In DNA, the CDR3 is TGTGCCAGCACCCAAAGAAGTGGAGCGGGGGTCCCAAGAGAGACCCAGTACTTC. Protein: CASTQRSGAGVPRETQYF.

The J gene is TRBJ2-1, the V gene TRBV7-7, with 9 bases identical to TRBD2. The CDR3 consists of 15 residues. V was pared by 6 bases and J by 3 bases, with 6 bases of the junction left unmatched. Germline CDR1 and CDR2: SSHAT and FNYEAQ (reference sequence). In nucleotides, the CDR3 is TGTGCCAGCAGTCCGATAGCGGGAGTCTACAATGAGCAGTTCTTC. It specifies CASSPIAGVYNEQFF.

J is TRBJ1-2 and V is TRBV2; 7 positions match TRBD1. J lost 8 bases, V lost 2 bases, and 5 bases had no gene match. The CDR3 has 13 residues. Germline V gene sequence: CDR1 SNHLY, CDR2 FYNNEI. CDR3 sequence (DNA): TGTGCCAGCAGTGAAACCCGACAGGGCGGCTACACCTTC. Translating gives CASSETRQGGYTF.

The V gene is TRBV19, the J gene TRBJ2-1; TRBD2 matches at 12 bases. The length of the CDR3 is 16 residues. The V and J ends lost 5 bases and 4 bases, in that order; junction bases with no gene match: 6. The germline gives CDR1 LNHDA, CDR2 SQIVND (reference sequence). In DNA form, the CDR3 reads TGTGCCAGTAGTTCTTGGACTAGCGGGACGTACAATGAGCAGTTCTTC. It is translated as CASSSWTSGTYNEQFF.

The table lists this clone with a count of one. The V call is TRBV5-4, the J call TRBJ1-4; TRBD1 is a possible D gene (6 bases). Germline lookup yields CDR1 SGHNT and CDR2 YYREEE (reference sequence). Trimming cost V 3 bases and J 6 bases, with 15 bases left between them. CDR3 length: 15 amino acids. The chain's CDR3 is CASSSPGTPDEKLFF. CDR3 bases: TGTGCCAGCAGCTCACCCGGGACACCGGATGAAAAACTGTTTTTT. Full variable domain (outside the CDR3, taken from reference TRBV5-4 and TRBJ1-4): ETGVTQSPTHLIKTRGQQVTLRCSSQSGHNTVSWYQQALGQGPQFIFQYYREEENGRGNFPPRFSGLQFPNYSSELNVNALELDDSALYLCASSSPGTPDEKLFFGSGTQLSVL.

The chain combines TRBV2 with TRBJ1-5; possible D gene TRBD1, 5 bases. The germline gives CDR1 SNHLY, CDR2 FYNNEI. V was clipped by 3 bases and J by 12 bases, with 15 bases between them. This CDR3 has 13 amino acids. The CDR3 region has the DNA TGTGCCAGCAGTGAGGAAATCTCGGGGGGCCAGCATTTT. It encodes CASSEEISGGQHF.

This sequence joins TRBV9 and TRBJ2-5; the D is unclear. The CDR3 is made up of 14 amino acids. The germline CDR1 and CDR2 sequences are SGDLS and YYNGEE. V lost 4 bases, J lost 5 bases, and 15 bases lay in between. CDR3 amino acids: CASSPSGGMETQYF. The CDR3 bases are TGTGCCAGCAGCCCGTCAGGTGGTATGGAGACCCAGTACTTC.

In nucleotides, the CDR3 is TGTGCCAGCAGCTTTCAGGCTTCGAGCTCCTACAATGAGCAGTTCTTC. The encoded protein is CASSFQASSSYNEQFF. J is TRBJ2-1 and V is TRBV5-6; no reliable D call. Trimming took off 2 bases at V and 0 bases at J, with 12 bases between the two ends. The CDR3 totals 16 residues. The germline V gene encodes CDR1 SGHDT and CDR2 YYEEEE.

The chain couples TRBV7-2 to TRBJ2-7; 12 positions match TRBD2. Per the germline V gene, CDR1 is SGHTA and CDR2 is FQGNSA. This CDR3 contains 15 residues. V lost 5 bases to trimming and J lost 5 bases; unmatched junction nucleotides: 7. CDR3 sequence: CASSVRGLAGDEQYF. The CDR3 coding sequence is TGTGCCAGCAGCGTCCGGGGACTAGCGGGCGACGAGCAGTACTTC.

This clone was picked up a small number of times. V and J are TRBV4-3 and TRBJ1-2, with a possible D match to TRBD1 (6 bases). The V gene lost 4 bases and the J gene lost 10 bases, with 16 bases spanning the gap. Germline assignment: CDR1 LGHNA and CDR2 YSLEER. The CDR3 is made up of 13 amino acids. CDR3 coding DNA: TGCGCCAGCAGCCGCTTGGACAGAAGTAACTACACCTTC. Translating gives CASSRLDRSNYTF.

The count of this clone is one. The chain couples TRBV2 to TRBJ1-1; D uncertain. The germline gives CDR1 SNHLY, CDR2 FYNNEI. CDR3 length: 14 residues. Trimming cost V 6 bases and J 0 bases, with 11 bases left between them. The CDR3 DNA is TGTGCCAGCAGCGGCCTGGAGTTGAACACTGAAGCTTTCTTT. Translation gives CASSGLELNTEAFF. Looking up the rest from reference TRBV2 and TRBJ1-1 gives the full variable domain: EPEVTQTPSHQVTQMGQEVILRCVPISNHLYFYWYRQILGQKVEFLVSFYNNEISEKSEIFDDQFSVERPDGSNFTLKIRSTKLEDSAMYFCASSGLELNTEAFFGQGTRLTVV.

This clone was seen just once. V gene TRBV7-9 combines with J gene TRBJ2-3, with D possibly matching TRBD1 (6 bases). CDR1 and CDR2 from the germline V gene are SEHNR and FQNEAQ (reference sequence). The CDR3 has 15 amino acids. The germline V and J ends were trimmed by 6 bases and 2 bases, with 15 bases remaining between them. In DNA form, the CDR3 reads TGTGCCAGCAGATCCGGCAGGGGAGACACAGATACGCAGTATTTT. It is translated as CASRSGRGDTDTQYF.

The chain employs TRBV15 and TRBJ2-7; 7 positions agree with TRBD2. This CDR3 has 15 residues. From germline, CDR1 is LNHNV and CDR2 YYDKDF (reference sequence). V shed 6 bases, J shed 0 bases, and the junction held 8 bases outside the gene matches. In nucleotides, the CDR3 is TGTGCCACCAGTAGGGACCCGGGAGGCTCCTACGAGCAGTACTTC. It codes for CATSRDPGGSYEQYF.

This chain joins TRBV6-5 and TRBJ2-1; 8 bases are a match to TRBD2. This CDR3 is 14 amino acids long. Germline values: CDR1 MNHEY, CDR2 SVGAGI. Germline trimming cut 10 bases from V and 7 bases from J; bases unmatched to any gene: 12. CDR3 region: CATSGGGSFNEQFF. CDR3 nucleotide sequence: TGTGCCACCTCGGGGGGGGGATCTTTTAATGAGCAGTTCTTC.

The chain links TRBV5-5 to TRBJ2-1; possible D gene TRBD2, 5 bases. The CDR3 sequence is 16 residues long. The V and J ends lost 1 base and 0 bases respectively, with 11 bases between them. CDR1 and CDR2 (germline): SGHKS, YYEKEE (reference sequence). The CDR3 nucleotides read TGTGCCAGCAGCTTGATTCGGGGTGCCTCCTACAATGAGCAGTTCTTC. Translation: CASSLIRGASYNEQFF.

J is TRBJ1-6 and V is TRBV5-1; D unclear. Germline V lookup: CDR1 SGHRS, CDR2 YFSETQ. The CDR3 runs 14 residues. V lost 0 bases and J 7 bases, leaving 8 bases between the germline ends. This CDR3 reads CASSLGGGNSPLHF. The CDR3 DNA reads as TGCGCCAGCAGCTTGGGCGGTGGGAATTCACCCCTCCACTTT.

The V gene is TRBV7-2, the J gene TRBJ1-2; tentative D call: TRBD1 (5 bases). Germline CDR1 and CDR2: SGHTA and FQGNSA. This CDR3 is built from 14 residues. V lost 4 bases and J 6 bases, leaving 15 bases between the germline ends. CDR3 nucleotides: TGTGCCAGCAGCTCCCAGGGACTTACTCATGGCTACACCTTC. Protein product: CASSSQGLTHGYTF.

Turning to this clone: The junction shows a germline mismatch at one end, possibly a read error. This sequence joins TRBV2 and TRBJ2-6; weak D call: TRBD1 (5 bases). CDR3 size: 15 residues. The germline V gene has CDR1 SNHLY and CDR2 FYNNEI. CDR3 residues: CASLRQFSGANGLTF. The CDR3 coding sequence is TGTGCCAGCCTAAGACAGTTCTCTGGGGCCAACGGCCTGACTTTC.

The chain uses TRBV6-5 and TRBJ1-1; D not certain. CDR3 length equals 13 residues. The V end lost 2 bases, the J end lost 2 bases, and 6 bases lay between the germline ends. Germline CDR1 reads MNHEY; CDR2 reads SVGAGI. CDR3 DNA: TGTGCCAGCAGTTACGGGCCTAACACTGAAGCTTTCTTT. It codes for CASSYGPNTEAFF.

This clone was picked up one time. The J gene is TRBJ1-4, the V gene TRBV6-5; 8 bases line up with TRBD1. Per the germline V gene, CDR1 is MNHEY and CDR2 is SVGAGI. V shed 6 bases, J shed 2 bases, and the junction held 2 bases outside the gene matches. This CDR3 has 14 residues. CDR3 coding DNA: TGTGCCAGCAGCCGACAGGGGACTAATGAAAAACTGTTTTTT. Translated, it gives CASSRQGTNEKLFF.

Only a few counts were recorded for this clone. The V and J genes are TRBV2 and TRBJ1-1, with TRBD1 identical over 8 bases. V was clipped by 7 bases and J by 8 bases; unmatched bases: 9. CDR3 size: 13 residues. Looked up from germline, CDR1 is SNHLY and CDR2 is FYNNEI. DNA of the CDR3: TGTGCCAGCAACTTACCCTCAGGGGGCGAAGCTTTCTTT. Protein sequence: CASNLPSGGEAFF. The complete variable domain, with remaining parts taken from reference TRBV2 and TRBJ1-1, reads EPEVTQTPSHQVTQMGQEVILRCVPISNHLYFYWYRQILGQKVEFLVSFYNNEISEKSEIFDDQFSVERPDGSNFTLKIRSTKLEDSAMYFCASNLPSGGEAFFGQGTRLTVV.

The genes are TRBV5-4 and TRBJ1-1; 8 bases map to TRBD1. The ends lost 4 bases at V and 5 bases at J; junction bases unmatched: 7. The CDR3 length is 14 residues. From germline, CDR1 is SGHNT and CDR2 YYREEE (reference sequence). This CDR3 reads CASSPDRGGTEAFF. In nucleotides, the CDR3 is TGTGCCAGCAGCCCCGACAGGGGAGGGACTGAAGCTTTCTTT.

The rearrangement uses TRBV6-6 and TRBJ2-5; no firm D call. CDR3 size: 14 residues. Germline CDR1 is MNHNY and CDR2 is SVGAGI (reference sequence). V was trimmed by 5 bases and J by 5 bases, leaving 15 bases between them. The CDR3 sequence is CASSPAGLSETQYF. The DNA for the CDR3 is TGTGCCAGCAGTCCTGCCGGGTTAAGTGAGACCCAGTACTTC.